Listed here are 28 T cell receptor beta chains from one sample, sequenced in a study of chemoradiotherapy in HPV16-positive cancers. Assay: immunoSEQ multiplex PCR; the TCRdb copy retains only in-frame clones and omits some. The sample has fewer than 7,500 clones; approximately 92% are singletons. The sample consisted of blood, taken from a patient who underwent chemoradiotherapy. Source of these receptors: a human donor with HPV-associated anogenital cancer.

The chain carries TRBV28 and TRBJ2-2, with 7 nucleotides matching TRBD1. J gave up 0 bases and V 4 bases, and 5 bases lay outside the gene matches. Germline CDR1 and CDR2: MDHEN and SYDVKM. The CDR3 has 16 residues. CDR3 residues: CASSSAGTANTGELFF. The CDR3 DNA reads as TGTGCCAGCAGTTCAGCCGGGACAGCGAACACCGGGGAGCTGTTTTTT.

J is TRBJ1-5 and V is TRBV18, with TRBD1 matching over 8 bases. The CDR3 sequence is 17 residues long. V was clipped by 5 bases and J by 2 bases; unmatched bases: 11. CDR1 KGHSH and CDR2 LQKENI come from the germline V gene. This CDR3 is CASSRQGSAFRNQPQHF. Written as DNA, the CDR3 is TGTGCCAGCTCAAGACAGGGGAGCGCTTTTCGCAATCAGCCCCAGCATTTT.

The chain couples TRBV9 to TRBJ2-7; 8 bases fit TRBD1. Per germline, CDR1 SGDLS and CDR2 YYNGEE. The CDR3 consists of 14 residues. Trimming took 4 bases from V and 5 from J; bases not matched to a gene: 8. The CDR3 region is CASSPGTGYNEQYF. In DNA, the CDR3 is TGTGCCAGCAGCCCCGGGACAGGTTACAACGAGCAGTACTTC.

CDR3 coding DNA: TGTGCCAGCAGGCGGACTACGATCACTGAAGCTTTCTTT. This translates into CASRRTTITEAFF. The chain has TRBV7-3 and TRBJ1-1; D remains ambiguous. V was clipped by 6 bases and J by 4 bases, with 12 bases between them. Germline V gene sequence: CDR1 SGHTA, CDR2 FQGTGA. This CDR3 has 13 amino acids.

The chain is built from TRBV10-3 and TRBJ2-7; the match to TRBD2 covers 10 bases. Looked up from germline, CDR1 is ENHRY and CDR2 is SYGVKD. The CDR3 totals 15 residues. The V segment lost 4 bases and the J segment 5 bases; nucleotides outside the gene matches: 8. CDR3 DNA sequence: TGTGCCATCAGTGGTCTAGCGGGAGTAAGGGACGAGCAGTACTTC. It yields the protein CAISGLAGVRDEQYF.

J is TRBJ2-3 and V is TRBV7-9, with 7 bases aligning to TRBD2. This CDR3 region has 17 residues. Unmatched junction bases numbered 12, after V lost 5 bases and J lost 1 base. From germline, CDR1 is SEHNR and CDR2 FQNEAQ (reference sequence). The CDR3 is CASSPGASGSRTDTQYF. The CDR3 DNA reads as TGTGCCAGCAGCCCCGGGGCTAGCGGAAGCCGCACAGATACGCAGTATTTT.

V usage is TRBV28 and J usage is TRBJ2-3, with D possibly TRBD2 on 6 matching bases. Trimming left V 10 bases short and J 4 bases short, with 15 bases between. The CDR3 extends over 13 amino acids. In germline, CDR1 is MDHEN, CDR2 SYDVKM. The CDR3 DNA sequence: TGTGCCACCAGAGGCGGGGTAGCAGATACGCAGTATTTT. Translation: CATRGGVADTQYF.

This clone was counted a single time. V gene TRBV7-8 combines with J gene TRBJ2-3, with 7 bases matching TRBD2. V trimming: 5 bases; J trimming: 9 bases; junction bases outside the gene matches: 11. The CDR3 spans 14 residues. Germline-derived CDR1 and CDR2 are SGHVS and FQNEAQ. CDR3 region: CASSIPPSGGTQYF. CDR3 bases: TGTGCCAGCAGCATCCCGCCTAGCGGTGGCACGCAGTATTTT.

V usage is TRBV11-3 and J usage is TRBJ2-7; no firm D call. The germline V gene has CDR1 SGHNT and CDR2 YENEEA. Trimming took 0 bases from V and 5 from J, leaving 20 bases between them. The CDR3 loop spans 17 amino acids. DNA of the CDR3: TGTGCCAGCAGCTTAGAAGGCGGTCCTGGGAAAGGTAACGAGCAGTACTTC. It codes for CASSLEGGPGKGNEQYF. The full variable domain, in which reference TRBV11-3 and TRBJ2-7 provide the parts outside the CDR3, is EAGVVQSPRYKIIEKKQPVAFWCNPISGHNTLYWYLQNLGQGPELLIRYENEEAVDDSQLPKDRFSAERLKGVDSTLKIQPAELGDSAVYLCASSLEGGPGKGNEQYFGPGTRLTVT.

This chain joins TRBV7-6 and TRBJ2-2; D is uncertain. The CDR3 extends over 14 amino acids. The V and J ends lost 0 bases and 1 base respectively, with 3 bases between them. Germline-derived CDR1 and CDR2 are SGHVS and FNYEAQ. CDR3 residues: CASSLAQNTGELFF. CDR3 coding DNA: TGTGCCAGCAGCTTAGCGCAGAACACCGGGGAGCTGTTTTTT.

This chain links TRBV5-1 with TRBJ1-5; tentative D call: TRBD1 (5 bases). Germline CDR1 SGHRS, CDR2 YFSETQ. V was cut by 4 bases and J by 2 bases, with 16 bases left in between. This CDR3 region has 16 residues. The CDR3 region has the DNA TGCGCCAGCAGCCCGGACGGGGCGCGGGGCAATCAGCCCCAGCATTTT. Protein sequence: CASSPDGARGNQPQHF.

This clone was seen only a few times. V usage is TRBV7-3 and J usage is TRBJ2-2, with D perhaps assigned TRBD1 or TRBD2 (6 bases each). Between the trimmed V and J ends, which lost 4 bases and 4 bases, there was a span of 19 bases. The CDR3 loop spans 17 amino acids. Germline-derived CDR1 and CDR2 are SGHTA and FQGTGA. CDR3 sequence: CASSSLGSGGPTGELFF. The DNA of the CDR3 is TGTGCCAGCAGCTCCCTCGGGAGTGGGGGGCCCACCGGGGAGCTGTTTTTT.

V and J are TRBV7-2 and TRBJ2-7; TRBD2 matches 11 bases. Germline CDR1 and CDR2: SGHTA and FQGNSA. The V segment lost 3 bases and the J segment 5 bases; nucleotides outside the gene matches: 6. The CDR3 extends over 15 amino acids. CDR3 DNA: TGTGCCAGCAGCTTGGCTAGCGGGGGGATCAACGAGCAGTACTTC. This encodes CASSLASGGINEQYF. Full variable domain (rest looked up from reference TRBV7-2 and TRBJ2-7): GAGVSQSPSNKVTEKGKDVELRCDPISGHTALYWYRQSLGQGLEFLIYFQGNSAPDKSGLPSDRFSAERTGGSVSTLTIQRTQQEDSAVYLCASSLASGGINEQYFGPGTRLTVT.

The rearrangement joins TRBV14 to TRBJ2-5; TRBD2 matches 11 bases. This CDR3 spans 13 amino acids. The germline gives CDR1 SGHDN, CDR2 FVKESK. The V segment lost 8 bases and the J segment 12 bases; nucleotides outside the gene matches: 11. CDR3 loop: CASAASGRSDKYF. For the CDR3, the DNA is TGTGCCAGCGCGGCTAGCGGGAGGTCGGATAAGTACTTC.

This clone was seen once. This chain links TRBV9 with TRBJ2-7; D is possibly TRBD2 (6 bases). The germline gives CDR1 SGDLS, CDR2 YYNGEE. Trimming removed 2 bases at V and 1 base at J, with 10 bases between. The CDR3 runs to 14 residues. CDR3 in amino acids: CASSVGGVSYEQYF. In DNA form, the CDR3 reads TGTGCCAGCAGCGTCGGGGGAGTTTCCTACGAGCAGTACTTC.

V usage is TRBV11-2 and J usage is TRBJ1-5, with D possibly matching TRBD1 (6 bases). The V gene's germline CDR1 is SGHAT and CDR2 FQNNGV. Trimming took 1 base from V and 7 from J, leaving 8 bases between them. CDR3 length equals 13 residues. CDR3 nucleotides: TGTGCCAGCAGCTTAGGGACAGAACAGCCCCAGCATTTT. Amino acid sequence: CASSLGTEQPQHF.

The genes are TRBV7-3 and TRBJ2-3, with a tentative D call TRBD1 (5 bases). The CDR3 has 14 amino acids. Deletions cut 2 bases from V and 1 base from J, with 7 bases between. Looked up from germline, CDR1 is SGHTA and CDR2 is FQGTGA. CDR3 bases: TGTGCCAGCAGCTTAGACAGTCGCACAGATACGCAGTATTTT. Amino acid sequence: CASSLDSRTDTQYF.

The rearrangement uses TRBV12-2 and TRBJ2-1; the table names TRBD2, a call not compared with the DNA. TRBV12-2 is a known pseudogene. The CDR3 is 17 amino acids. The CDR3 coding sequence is TGTGCAAGTCGCTTAAGACTAGCGGGGAGTAAGGGGGGTGAGCAGTTCTTC. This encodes CASRLRLAGSKGGEQFF.

CDR3 protein: CASGSGTATREGNQPQHF. In nucleotides, the CDR3 is TGTGCTAGTGGCTCCGGGACAGCCACCCGGGAGGGCAATCAGCCCCAGCATTTT. V is TRBV12-5 and J is TRBJ1-5; 7 bases agree with TRBD1. Looked up from germline, CDR1 is LGHNT and CDR2 is FRNRAP. The ends lost 6 bases at V and 2 bases at J; junction bases unmatched: 16. This CDR3 comprises 18 residues. Based on the CDR3 plus reference TRBV12-5 and TRBJ1-5, the full variable domain is DARVTQTPRHKVTEMGQEVTMRCQPILGHNTVFWYRQTMMQGLELLAYFRNRAPLDDSGMPKDRFSAEMPDATLATLKIQPSEPRDSAVYFCASGSGTATREGNQPQHFGDGTRLSIL.

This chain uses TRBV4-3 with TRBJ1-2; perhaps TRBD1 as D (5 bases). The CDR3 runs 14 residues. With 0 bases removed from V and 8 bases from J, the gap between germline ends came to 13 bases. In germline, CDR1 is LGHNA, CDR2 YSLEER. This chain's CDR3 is CASSQDLGTGGYTF. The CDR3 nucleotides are TGCGCCAGCAGCCAAGATCTAGGAACAGGAGGCTACACCTTC.

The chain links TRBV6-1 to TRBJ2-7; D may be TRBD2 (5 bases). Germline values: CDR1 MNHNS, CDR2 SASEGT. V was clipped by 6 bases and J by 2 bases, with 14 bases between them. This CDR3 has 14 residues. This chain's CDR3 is CASRAPGTTYEQYF. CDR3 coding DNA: TGTGCCAGCAGGGCACCGGGAACCACCTACGAGCAGTACTTC.

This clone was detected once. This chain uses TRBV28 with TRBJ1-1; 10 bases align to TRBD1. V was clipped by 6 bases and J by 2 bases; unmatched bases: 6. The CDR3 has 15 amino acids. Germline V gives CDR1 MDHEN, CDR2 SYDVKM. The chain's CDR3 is CASRGDRGVNTEAFF. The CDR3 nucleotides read TGTGCCAGCAGGGGGGACAGGGGCGTAAACACTGAAGCTTTCTTT.

CDR3 nucleotide sequence: TGTGCCAGCAGTTACGGTGCAGGGAGTCAGCCCCAGCATTTT. Protein: CASSYGAGSQPQHF. The chain uses TRBV6-6 and TRBJ1-5; D perhaps matches TRBD1 (5 bases). Deletions cut 2 bases from V and 6 bases from J, with 11 bases between. The germline gives CDR1 MNHNY, CDR2 SVGAGI (reference sequence). The CDR3 extends over 14 amino acids.

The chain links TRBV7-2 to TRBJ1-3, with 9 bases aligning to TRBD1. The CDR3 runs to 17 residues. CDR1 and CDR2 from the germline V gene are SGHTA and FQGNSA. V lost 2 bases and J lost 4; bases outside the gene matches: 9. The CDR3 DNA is TGTGCCAGCAGCTTATCTCCTTTACAGGGGGCGGGAAACACCATATATTTT. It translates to CASSLSPLQGAGNTIYF.

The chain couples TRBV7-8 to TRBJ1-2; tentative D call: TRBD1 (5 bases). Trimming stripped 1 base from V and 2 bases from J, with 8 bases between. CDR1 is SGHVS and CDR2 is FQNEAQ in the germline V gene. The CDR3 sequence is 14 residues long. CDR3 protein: CASSLGGENYGYTF. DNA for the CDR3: TGTGCCAGCAGCTTAGGAGGGGAGAACTATGGCTACACCTTC.

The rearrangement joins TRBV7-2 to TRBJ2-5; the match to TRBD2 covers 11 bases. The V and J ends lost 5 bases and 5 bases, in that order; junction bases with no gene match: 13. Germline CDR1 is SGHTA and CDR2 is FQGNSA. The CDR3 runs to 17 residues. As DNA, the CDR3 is TGTGCCAGCAGCGGAAAGGGGCTAGCGGGGGGAGGTGAGACCCAGTACTTC. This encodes CASSGKGLAGGGETQYF.

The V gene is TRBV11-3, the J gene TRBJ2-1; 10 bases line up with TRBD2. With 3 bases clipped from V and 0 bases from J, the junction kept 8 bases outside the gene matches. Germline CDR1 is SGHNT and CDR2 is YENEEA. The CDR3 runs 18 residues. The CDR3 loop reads CASSFWLAGVGSYNEQFF. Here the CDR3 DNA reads TGTGCCAGCAGCTTCTGGCTAGCGGGAGTGGGCTCCTACAATGAGCAGTTCTTC.

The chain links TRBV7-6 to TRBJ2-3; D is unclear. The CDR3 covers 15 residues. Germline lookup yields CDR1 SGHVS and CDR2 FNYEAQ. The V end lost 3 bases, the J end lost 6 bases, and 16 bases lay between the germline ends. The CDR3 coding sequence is TGTGCCAGCAGCTTTCGCAGGACGAACTGGGATACGCAGTATTTT. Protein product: CASSFRRTNWDTQYF.